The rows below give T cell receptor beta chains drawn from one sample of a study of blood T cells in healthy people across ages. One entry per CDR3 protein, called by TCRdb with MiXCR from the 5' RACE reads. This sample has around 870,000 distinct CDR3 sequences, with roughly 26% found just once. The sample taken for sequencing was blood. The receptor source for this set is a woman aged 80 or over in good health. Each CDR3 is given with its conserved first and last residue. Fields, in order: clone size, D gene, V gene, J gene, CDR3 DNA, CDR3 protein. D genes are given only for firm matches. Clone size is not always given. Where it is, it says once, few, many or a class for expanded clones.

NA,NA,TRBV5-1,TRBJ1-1,TGCGCCAGCAGCTCTACAGGGATTTCGTATACTGAAGCTTTCTTT,CASSSTGISYTEAFF
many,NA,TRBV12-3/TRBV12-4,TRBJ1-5,TGTGCCAGCAGGCAAACCGGGACACCAAATCAGCCCCAGCATTTT,CASRQTGTPNQPQHF
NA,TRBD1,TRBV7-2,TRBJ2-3,TGTGCCAGCAGCTTGGACAGGGGGCGGTCGGATACGCAGTATTTT,CASSLDRGRSDTQYF
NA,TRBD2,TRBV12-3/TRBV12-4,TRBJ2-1,TGTGCCAGCAGACCCAGCGGGGGAGTAAACTACAATGAGCAGTTCTTC,CASRPSGGVNYNEQFF
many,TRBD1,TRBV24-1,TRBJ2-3,TGTGCCACCAGTGAGCACAGGGGGCTCGGCACAGATACGCAGTATTTT,CATSEHRGLGTDTQYF
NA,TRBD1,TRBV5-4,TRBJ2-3,TGTGCCAGCAGCTTGGATGGGACAGGGGAGTATTTT,CASSLDGTGEYF
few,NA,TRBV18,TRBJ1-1,TGTGCCAGCTCACCTAGGGTACCCCCGGAGACTGAAGCTTTCTTT,CASSPRVPPETEAFF
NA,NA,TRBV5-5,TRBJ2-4,TGTGCCAGCAGCCTTCGTTCAAACATTCAGTACTTC,CASSLRSNIQYF
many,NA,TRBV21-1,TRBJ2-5,TGTGCCAGCCCCAGTGGCCAGGGGGCTAGGGAGACCCAGTACTTC,CASPSGQGARETQYF
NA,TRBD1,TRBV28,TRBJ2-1,TGTGCCAGCAGACCGGGACAGGGCAATGAGCAGTTCTTC,CASRPGQGNEQFF
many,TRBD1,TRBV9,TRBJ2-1,TGTGCCAGCAGCGTAAGGGACAGGGGGTATAATGAGCAGTTCTTC,CASSVRDRGYNEQFF
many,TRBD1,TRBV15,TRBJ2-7,TGTGCCACCAGCACCGGACAGGGAATATACGAGCAGTACTTC,CATSTGQGIYEQYF
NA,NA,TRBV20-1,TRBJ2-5,TGCAGTGCTCGGACAGGGTGGAGGGGAGGGGAAGAGACCCAGTACTTC,CSARTGWRGGEETQYF
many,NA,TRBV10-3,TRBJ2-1,TGTGCCATCAAAGGGGATGGAAATGAGCAGTTCTTC,CAIKGDGNEQFF
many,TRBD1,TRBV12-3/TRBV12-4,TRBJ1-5,TGTGCCAGCAGTTCCCGGGGAAAGGACAGGGGCAATCAGCCCCAGCATTTT,CASSSRGKDRGNQPQHF
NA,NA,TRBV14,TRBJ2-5,TGTGCCAGCAGCCAAGACAGTGGACTTGCCTTTACGAGAGTGCGAGAGACCCAGTACTTC,CASSQDSGLAFTRVRETQYF
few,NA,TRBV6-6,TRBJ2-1,TGTGCCAGCAGTTTTTCACAGGGAAGAGAGACCCAGTTCTTC,CASSFSQGRETQFF
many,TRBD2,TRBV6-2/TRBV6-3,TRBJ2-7,TGTGCCAGCACGAGGCCTAGCGGGGGGGCCTCCTACGAGCAGTACTTC,CASTRPSGGASYEQYF
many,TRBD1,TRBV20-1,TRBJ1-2,TGCAGTGCCCGAAGGAGGGGGCAAGTCTATGGCTACACCTTC,CSARRRGQVYGYTF
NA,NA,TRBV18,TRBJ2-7,TGTGCCAGCTCGTCCGTAATCCCGAGTAGCTCCTACAAGCAGTACTTC,CASSSVIPSSSYKQYF